This paragraph covers one T cell receptor beta chain sequence. As to treatment: around 19 received Ad26.COV2.S at low or high dose, single or two shots; about 5 received placebo; per-sample allocation not given. Sampling happened 63 days after the first vaccine or placebo injection. The V and J ends lost 7 bases and 14 bases respectively, with 15 bases between them. CDR1 MNHEY and CDR2 SVGAGI come from the germline V gene. The CDR3 extends over 12 amino acids. Profiled with immunoSEQ multiplex PCR; TCRdb holds only in-frame clones, not every one. The profile shows 300,000 to 350,000 clones, about 85% of them singletons. The data were obtained in a study of Ad26.COV2.S vaccination and SARS-CoV-2 variants.

V and J are TRBV6-5 and TRBJ1-6, with TRBD1 as a possible D gene (6 bases). The origin of this receptor is a person between 18 and 65 years old who received the Ad26.COV2.S COVID-19 vaccine or a placebo. The source was peripheral blood, collected in a trial of Ad26.COV2.S vaccine versus placebo. CDR3 bases: TGTGCCAGCAAGGCGGACAGTAAATCCCTCCACTTT. This encodes CASKADSKSLHF.